The 18 T cell receptor beta chains below were found in one sample sequenced in a study of glioma-infiltrating T cells. Using RNA template, CDR3s of TCR alpha and beta were amplified with iRepertoire arm-PCR. From the multiplex PCR reads, TCRdb called clonotypes with MiXCR, one entry per CDR3 protein. The data show some 22,000 distinct CDR3 sequences, with about 22% seen just once and around 13% held by the top ten. The source material was glioma tissue, nonneoplastic brain tissue, or PBMCs (not recorded which). The receptors originated from a human donor with low-grade glioma or glioblastoma, undergoing nonglioma brain surgery, or in good health (not recorded which).

This clonotype was counted at least ten times. The chain couples TRBV2 to TRBJ2-1; 10 bases are shared with TRBD1. The trim removed 6 bases at V and 10 bases at J, leaving 9 bases unmatched. Germline V lookup: CDR1 SNHLY, CDR2 FYNNEI. The CDR3 totals 14 residues. The CDR3 reads CASRRQGANEEQFF. The CDR3 nucleotides read TGTGCCAGCAGGAGACAGGGGGCGAATGAGGAGCAGTTCTTC.

This clonotype has only a few counts. A much larger clone sits a single nucleotide away, making a read error possible. The chain joins TRBV7-2 to TRBJ2-3, with D uncertain. Germline CDR1 reads SGHTA; CDR2 reads FQGNSA. The CDR3 is made up of 14 amino acids. CDR3 DNA: TGTGCCCGCAGCTTCAAGTGGGGCACAGATACGCAGTATTTT. This codes for CARSFKWGTDTQYF.

For this clonotype: Because it lacks the conserved phenylalanine or tryptophan at the end, this CDR3 is likely a read error. V is TRBV7-2 and J is TRBJ2-7, with TRBD2 identical over 7 bases. The V gene end was trimmed by 5 bases and the J gene end by 2 bases; junction bases not matched to a gene: 18. This CDR3 is built from 18 residues. Germline CDR1 and CDR2: SGHTA and FQGNSA. For the CDR3, the DNA is TGTGCCAGCAGCGGGGGGGGAGGCCGGGGGGACCCGGCCTACGAGCAGTACTCC. Its protein product is CASSGGGGRGDPAYEQYS.

This clonotype was counted many times. The rearrangement links TRBV6-1 to TRBJ2-1; D gene uncertain. The CDR3 runs 15 residues. Germline assignment: CDR1 MNHNS and CDR2 SASEGT. V dropped 6 bases and J dropped 5 bases, with 17 bases sitting between them. CDR3 bases: TGTGCCAGCAGCTCACAGCTATCCATACACAATGAGCAGTTCTTC. Protein sequence: CASSSQLSIHNEQFF.

This clonotype has only a few counts. The genes are TRBV18 and TRBJ1-1; D call uncertain. The CDR3 runs to 15 residues. Germline V gene data show CDR1 as KGHSH and CDR2 as LQKENI. With 1 base removed from V and 3 bases from J, the gap between germline ends came to 12 bases. The CDR3, as DNA: TGTGCCAGCTCACCACGGTCGGAATTGGACACTGAAGCTTTCTTT. Translation: CASSPRSELDTEAFF.

The V and J genes are TRBV7-2 and TRBJ2-7; D unclear. Trimming left V 6 bases short and J 5 bases short, with 17 bases between. CDR1 SGHTA and CDR2 FQGNSA come from the germline V gene. This CDR3 comprises 14 residues. CDR3 in DNA: TGTGCCAGCAGTGTGGGAACCGGACGCAACGAGCAGTACTTC. This sequence encodes CASSVGTGRNEQYF.

About this clonotype: This may be a read error, as it is one base from a much larger clone. The chain links TRBV6-9 to TRBJ2-1; D may be TRBD2 (5 bases). With 3 bases removed from V and 7 bases from J, the gap between germline ends came to 13 bases. The CDR3 runs 14 residues. CDR1 and CDR2 (germline): MNHGY, SVAAGI. DNA of the CDR3: TGTGCCAGCAGTTACTGTAGGACGGGAAATGAGCAGTTCTTC. Encoded protein: CASSYCRTGNEQFF.

The sample holds many counts of this clonotype. V usage is TRBV25-1 and J usage is TRBJ1-6, with unresolved D. Germline CDR1 reads MGHDK; CDR2 reads SYGVNS. CDR3 length: 12 residues. Trimming pared 3 bases from V and 13 bases from J, leaving 10 bases between. CDR3 sequence: CASSEDRLPLHF. The CDR3 DNA sequence: TGTGCCAGCAGTGAGGACCGACTGCCCCTCCACTTT.

This clonotype is labeled medium-sized. The gene calls are TRBV27 and TRBJ1-2; D remains unclear. Germline-derived CDR1 and CDR2 are MNHEY and SMNVEV (reference sequence). CDR3 length: 13 residues. V shed 2 bases and J shed 8 bases, with 12 bases lying between them. The CDR3 reads CASSLGPHSGYTF. Here the CDR3 DNA reads TGTGCCAGCAGTTTAGGTCCGCATAGCGGCTACACCTTC.

V gene TRBV29-1 combines with J gene TRBJ2-5; tentative D call: TRBD1 (6 bases). CDR1 and CDR2 (germline): SQVTM, ANQGSEA. The CDR3 covers 12 residues. Trimming took 8 bases from V and 5 from J, leaving 15 bases between them. The CDR3 nucleotides are TGCAGCCCGTGGACAGACGGGGAGACCCAGTACTTC. Its translation: CSPWTDGETQYF.

This clonotype was counted many times. The chain uses TRBV6-1 and TRBJ2-3; D is unresolved. The germline gives CDR1 MNHNS, CDR2 SASEGT. This CDR3 is built from 14 residues. V lost 1 base to trimming and J lost 2 bases, with 7 bases between them. DNA of the CDR3: TGTGCCAGCAGTGAAGTGACGGTCACAGATACGCAGTATTTT. It is translated as CASSEVTVTDTQYF.

This clonotype was observed at least ten times. The chain is built from TRBV7-2 and TRBJ1-6; 9 nucleotides agree with TRBD1. With 1 base clipped from V and 10 bases from J, the junction kept 11 bases outside the gene matches. Germline CDR1 and CDR2: SGHTA and FQGNSA. The CDR3 spans 17 residues. The CDR3 DNA is TGTGCCAGCAGCTTAGTCTTGTCGGGACAGGGTGGCTCACCCCTCCACTTT. This encodes CASSLVLSGQGGSPLHF.

This clonotype was counted many times. The chain employs TRBV7-2 and TRBJ1-1; 9 bases are shared with TRBD1. The ends lost 5 bases at V and 3 bases at J; junction bases unmatched: 13. Germline-derived CDR1 and CDR2 are SGHTA and FQGNSA. The CDR3 has 17 amino acids. This chain's CDR3 is CASSRDRVIMGDTEAFF. The CDR3 nucleotides read TGTGCCAGCAGCCGGGACAGGGTTATCATGGGCGACACTGAAGCTTTCTTT.

This clonotype has a count of ten or more. This chain uses TRBV20-1 with TRBJ1-2, with D uncertain. V was shortened by 6 bases and J by 4 bases, with 15 bases between the two germline ends. The CDR3 extends over 13 amino acids. Germline V gene sequence: CDR1 DFQATT, CDR2 SNEGSKA (reference sequence). In nucleotides, the CDR3 is TGCAGTGCCCCCCTCAGCGACGGCTATGGCTACACCTTC. This codes for CSAPLSDGYGYTF.

Note on this clonotype: One end of the junction is discordant with germline, which a read error may explain. V is TRBV7-2 and J is TRBJ2-3, with TRBD1 matching 8 bases. There are 15 residues in the CDR3. Germline CDR1 SGHTA, CDR2 FQGNSA. CDR3 in amino acids: CANSWGQVDTDTQYF. In DNA form, the CDR3 reads TGTGCCAACAGCTGGGGACAGGTGGACACAGATACGCAGTATTTT.

In this sample, this clonotype turned up many times. The chain has TRBV20-1 and TRBJ1-2; no reliable D call. The germline CDR1 and CDR2 sequences are DFQATT and SNEGSKA (reference sequence). This CDR3 spans 13 amino acids. The V gene lost 4 bases and the J gene lost 6 bases, with 15 bases spanning the gap. The DNA of the CDR3 is TGCAGTGCTATTCATCGAGGCCGGCATGGCTACACCTTC. This codes for CSAIHRGRHGYTF.

This clonotype was picked up many times. The chain is built from TRBV7-3 and TRBJ2-5; TRBD1 matches at 9 bases. This CDR3 is built from 13 residues. Germline V lookup: CDR1 SGHTA, CDR2 FQGTGA. The V and J ends lost 5 bases and 4 bases, in that order; junction bases with no gene match: 2. The CDR3 region has the DNA TGTGCCAGCAGCCGGGACAGGGCAGAGACCCAGTACTTC. Encoded protein: CASSRDRAETQYF.

This clonotype appeared many times. The rearrangement uses TRBV3-1 and TRBJ2-5, with TRBD2 as a possible D gene (5 bases). V lost 5 bases, J lost 4 bases, and 14 bases lay in between. The CDR3 extends over 14 amino acids. Germline loops: CDR1 LGHDT, CDR2 YNNKEL (reference sequence). The CDR3 bases are TGTGCCAGCAGCTCTACCGGGGAAGGAGAGACCCAGTACTTC. Translated, it gives CASSSTGEGETQYF.